The present T cell receptor (beta chain) was sequenced within a study of blood T cell repertoires in COVID-19. Study-level background: Samples came from the United States, Italy and Spain, spanning acute and convalescent COVID-19.

Germline V CDR1 and CDR2: SQVTM, ANQGSEA. V was trimmed by 8 bases and J by 7 bases, leaving 21 bases between them. The CDR3 has 14 amino acids. Authors' analysis steps: Quantification of nucleated cells was approximated via reference gene primer amplification. Clones were read by immunoSEQ multiplex PCR, and TCRdb kept only the in-frame ones, dropping some. Clonal size and the V and J genes are those of that table, whereas D and trimming came from the DNA. Of about 270,000 clones in the sample, about 89% are singletons; the top ten hold about 8.6%. The sample comprised peripheral blood. This TCR was sampled from a man between 35 and 55 years old with active or convalescent COVID-19. The J gene is TRBJ2-1, the V gene TRBV29-1, with D perhaps matching TRBD1 (6 bases). The CDR3 region has the DNA TGCAGCTTTATACAGGGAGTAGGAGCGAATGAGCAGTTCTTC. This gives the protein CSFIQGVGANEQFF.